This record concerns one T cell receptor (beta chain) sequence. The specificity of this receptor is unknown. Base qualities were left out, and no much larger clone turns up one base away. CDR1 LNHNV and CDR2 YYDKDF are derived from the germline V gene (reference sequence). V is pared back by 1 base and J by 2 bases, with 12 bases lying between the germline termini. The CDR3 sequence holds 15 residues, the cysteine and phenylalanine included. Only the CDR3 portion is preserved as DNA: 45 bases, with reading frame beginning at the first base. This sample was taken from a study of cytomegalovirus exposure and HLA in healthy donors (dated by TCRdb to the late 2010s). Some background on the complete study: According to a later analysis, the roughly 120 validation repertoires were produced on the same platform as the 666 repertoires of the first cohort. The study was designed to test whether signatures of past pathogen exposure could be identified by cataloging public T cell receptors. Besides the first cohort of 666 subjects, a separate validation cohort made up of 95 to 150 different subjects was used. The study combined high-throughput TCR immunosequencing, statistical association of individual TCRs with disease status, and machine learning to predict cytomegalovirus infection status. Summary of the overall study and its limitations: A total of 164 TCR beta chains were listed by the study as associated with cytomegalovirus. Most TCR sequences were seen in very few donors, while some public TCRs were found in many individuals. In a later analysis, TCRs clustered in the first cohort were found to also tend to co-occur in the roughly 120 validation repertoires, with 90% to 95% of cluster scores above 0. A later analysis had no HLA typing for the validation cohort, so co-occurrence there was scored across all 130 or so repertoires. Cytomegalovirus status was reported to be diagnosed by the classifier with high specificity and sensitivity in both the original and validation cohorts. In vitro tests confirmed that three of the cytomegalovirus-associated TCR beta chains recognize cytomegalovirus antigens. The authors suggested that the approach could potentially be generalized to other disease states and immunological phenotypes.

The donors were included in the validation cohort of 90 to 150 subjects, a group kept apart from the roughly 690-subject first cohort. Library creation used the immunoSEQ multiplex PCR assay. Turning to the authors' computational methods: A statistical classification framework was built to diagnose cytomegalovirus status from the catalog of TCR beta chain sequences. TCRdb provides this immuneACCESS table in a form limited to in-frame rearrangements. Some clones are lacking; in checked studies, under half of them reflect an unresolved V gene, and why the rest are absent is not known. The DNA was the basis for D and trimming; V, J and clone size are from that table. The sample table contains about 330,000 clones; only one count was recorded for roughly 87% of them. The biggest ten clones account for 1% to 1.5% of the sample.

The clonotype was recovered from a woman in her 30s in good health and CMV-seropositive. The rearrangement combines TRBV15 with TRBJ2-7; the D element might be TRBD1 or TRBD2, as each aligns at 6 bases. The sequencing sample was made of PBMCs. The nucleotides are TGTGCCACCAGCAGAGGGGGGCGGGGAACCTACGAGCAGTACTTC. This encodes CATSRGGRGTYEQYF.